These T cell receptor beta chains were read from a single sample in a study of cytomegalovirus exposure and HLA in healthy donors. The method was immunoSEQ multiplex PCR; TCRdb's version includes in-frame clones alone and lacks a portion of them. The table records 150,000 or so clones, 81% of them present only once. The sample taken for sequencing was PBMCs. These TCRs come from a man in his forties or fifties in good health and CMV-seropositive. Both conserved end residues are part of each CDR3. A D gene is named only where the DNA matches it firmly. Some rows mark clone size as missing; the rest say once, few, many or name a class of expanded clone.

D: -; J: TRBJ2-3; V: TRBV13; size: -; CDR3: CASSISATDTQYF; DNA: TGTGCCAGCAGCATTAGCGCCACAGATACGCAGTATTTT
D: TRBD1; J: TRBJ1-2; V: TRBV5-5; size: -; CDR3: CASSSTGGSYGYTF; DNA: TGTGCCAGCAGCTCAACAGGGGGCAGCTATGGCTACACCTTC
D: TRBD2; J: TRBJ2-3; V: TRBV5-4; size: -; CDR3: CASSLGLAEGTDTQYF; DNA: TGTGCCAGCAGCTTGGGACTAGCGGAGGGCACAGATACGCAGTATTTT
D: TRBD2; J: TRBJ2-7; V: TRBV27; size: once; CDR3: CASSLLTSGSYEQYF; DNA: TGTGCCAGCAGTTTATTGACTAGCGGGAGTTACGAGCAGTACTTC
D: -; J: TRBJ1-2; V: TRBV30; size: -; CDR3: CAWIREPASATGYTF; DNA: TGTGCCTGGATTCGGGAACCAGCGTCAGCGACTGGCTACACCTTC
D: TRBD2; J: TRBJ2-5; V: TRBV5-1; size: -; CDR3: CASTPTSGGAQETQYF; DNA: TGCGCCAGCACCCCGACTAGCGGGGGGGCACAAGAGACCCAGTACTTC
D: -; J: TRBJ1-5; V: TRBV2; size: -; CDR3: CASTLTWAGDQPQHF; DNA: TGTGCCAGCACTTTGACCTGGGCCGGGGATCAGCCCCAGCATTTT
D: TRBD1; J: TRBJ1-1; V: TRBV4-1; size: -; CDR3: CASSIRTGGTEAFF; DNA: TGCGCCAGCAGCATCCGGACAGGGGGCACTGAAGCTTTCTTT
D: -; J: TRBJ1-1; V: TRBV6-1; size: -; CDR3: CASSGIGVNTEAFF; DNA: TGTGCCAGCAGCGGGATAGGCGTTAACACTGAAGCTTTCTTT
D: -; J: TRBJ1-5; V: TRBV19; size: -; CDR3: CASRLRASGDQPQHF; DNA: TGTGCCAGTAGACTCCGGGCCTCGGGGGATCAGCCCCAGCATTTT
D: TRBD2; J: TRBJ2-4; V: TRBV7-8; size: -; CDR3: CASSSYSGGASNIQYF; DNA: TGTGCCAGCAGCTCCTACTCCGGGGGGGCTTCGAACATTCAGTACTTC
D: TRBD1; J: TRBJ2-5; V: TRBV11-2; size: -; CDR3: CASSIDRGRVLETQYF; DNA: TGTGCCAGCAGCATAGACAGGGGGCGCGTATTGGAGACCCAGTACTTC
D: TRBD1; J: TRBJ2-5; V: TRBV7-2; size: few; CDR3: CASSTGTVQETQYF; DNA: TGTGCCAGCAGCACCGGGACAGTACAAGAGACCCAGTACTTC
D: TRBD2; J: TRBJ2-1; V: TRBV18; size: -; CDR3: CASSLSGGASNEQFF; DNA: TGTGCCAGCTCCCTTAGCGGGGGGGCCTCCAATGAGCAGTTCTTC
D: TRBD1; J: TRBJ1-1; V: TRBV27; size: -; CDR3: CASGGQGNTEAFF; DNA: TGTGCCAGCGGGGGACAGGGGAACACTGAAGCTTTCTTT
D: TRBD1; J: TRBJ2-7; V: TRBV11-2; size: -; CDR3: CASSLVRQGSRVEQYF; DNA: TGTGCCAGCAGCTTAGTAAGACAGGGATCTCGTGTAGAGCAGTACTTC
D: TRBD1; J: TRBJ1-1; V: TRBV29-1; size: once; CDR3: CSVAKGQTNTEAFF; DNA: TGCAGCGTTGCTAAGGGACAGACGAACACTGAAGCTTTCTTT
D: TRBD2; J: TRBJ2-3; V: TRBV19; size: -; CDR3: CASSLRTSGTDTQYF; DNA: TGTGCCAGTAGTCTCCGGACTAGCGGCACAGATACGCAGTATTTT
D: TRBD1; J: TRBJ2-7; V: TRBV5-6; size: once; CDR3: CASSLQGQGFYEQYF; DNA: TGTGCCAGCAGCTTACAGGGACAGGGCTTCTACGAGCAGTACTTC
D: -; J: TRBJ2-3; V: TRBV5-1; size: once; CDR3: CASRTQGRGSDTQYF; DNA: TGCGCCAGCAGAACTCAGGGGAGAGGGTCAGATACGCAGTATTTT
D: -; J: TRBJ1-2; V: TRBV28; size: -; CDR3: CASFGTPNGGYTF; DNA: TGTGCCAGCTTCGGGACACCCAACGGCGGCTACACCTTC
D: TRBD2; J: TRBJ2-7; V: TRBV11-3; size: -; CDR3: CASSVGLGHEQYF; DNA: TGTGCCAGCAGCGTGGGACTAGGTCACGAGCAGTACTTC
D: TRBD1; J: TRBJ1-4; V: TRBV5-4; size: few; CDR3: CATSRDRGATNEKLFF; DNA: TGTGCCACCTCCCGGGACAGGGGAGCGACTAATGAAAAACTGTTTTTT
D: -; J: TRBJ2-5; V: TRBV5-4; size: -; CDR3: CASSLDRKETQYF; DNA: TGTGCCAGCAGCTTGGACAGGAAAGAGACCCAGTACTTC
D: TRBD1; J: TRBJ1-2; V: TRBV6-6; size: once; CDR3: CASSYSTGGEGDGYTF; DNA: TGTGCCAGCAGTTACTCGACAGGGGGCGAAGGTGATGGCTACACCTTC
D: TRBD1; J: TRBJ2-2; V: TRBV7-2; size: -; CDR3: CASSPRTGRTGELFF; DNA: TGTGCCAGCAGCCCTAGGACAGGGAGGACCGGGGAGCTGTTTTTT
D: -; J: TRBJ2-3; V: TRBV7-3; size: -; CDR3: CASSLLAGLSTDTQYF; DNA: TGTGCCAGCAGCTTACTCGCGGGTCTGAGCACAGATACGCAGTATTTT
D: -; J: TRBJ2-7; V: TRBV18; size: -; CDR3: CASSPGRLSYEQYF; DNA: TGTGCCAGCTCACCAGGCAGACTCTCCTACGAGCAGTACTTC
D: TRBD2; J: TRBJ2-1; V: TRBV7-2; size: -; CDR3: CASSLEGLAGKQFF; DNA: TGTGCCAGCAGCTTAGAGGGACTAGCGGGGAAGCAGTTCTTC
D: TRBD1; J: TRBJ1-1; V: TRBV29-1; size: -; CDR3: CSVRIQGRTEAFF; DNA: TGCAGCGTTAGGATACAGGGGAGGACTGAAGCTTTCTTT
D: -; J: TRBJ1-4; V: TRBV5-1; size: once; CDR3: CASSTGQHINEKLFF; DNA: TGCGCCAGCAGTACCGGACAGCACATTAATGAAAAACTGTTTTTT
D: TRBD1; J: TRBJ1-5; V: TRBV28; size: -; CDR3: CASSFGDRRQPQHF; DNA: TGTGCCAGCAGTTTTGGGGACAGACGACAGCCCCAGCATTTT
D: TRBD1; J: TRBJ1-2; V: TRBV5-1; size: -; CDR3: CASSPGTGLVGYTF; DNA: TGCGCCAGCAGCCCCGGGACAGGGCTTGTTGGCTACACCTTC
D: TRBD1; J: TRBJ1-5; V: TRBV5-8; size: -; CDR3: CASRWGQGTTNQPQHF; DNA: TGTGCCAGCAGATGGGGACAGGGGACCACCAATCAGCCCCAGCATTTT
D: -; J: TRBJ2-7; V: TRBV5-1; size: -; CDR3: CASSLGREYYEQYF; DNA: TGCGCCAGCAGCTTGGGGAGGGAATACTACGAGCAGTACTTC
D: -; J: TRBJ2-5; V: TRBV27; size: -; CDR3: CASSRWAGRQETQYF; DNA: TGTGCCAGCAGTCGGTGGGCAGGGCGTCAAGAGACCCAGTACTTC
D: TRBD2; J: TRBJ2-7; V: TRBV10-3; size: few; CDR3: CAISGGTSGTYEQYF; DNA: TGTGCCATCAGTGGGGGGACTAGCGGGACTTACGAGCAGTACTTC
D: -; J: TRBJ2-7; V: TRBV7-9; size: -; CDR3: CASSQGPGQFYEQYF; DNA: TGTGCCAGCAGCCAAGGACCCGGACAGTTCTACGAGCAGTACTTC
D: TRBD1; J: TRBJ2-3; V: TRBV5-8; size: -; CDR3: CASSVSGQGTDTQYF; DNA: TGTGCCAGCAGCGTATCGGGACAGGGGACAGATACGCAGTATTTT
D: TRBD1; J: TRBJ2-5; V: TRBV29-1; size: -; CDR3: CSGRTGQETQYF; DNA: TGCAGCGGTCGGACAGGGCAAGAGACCCAGTACTTC
D: -; J: TRBJ2-5; V: TRBV5-1; size: -; CDR3: CASFAQPSPLGETQYF; DNA: TGCGCCAGCTTTGCACAACCCAGCCCCCTCGGGGAGACCCAGTACTTC
D: -; J: TRBJ2-7; V: TRBV7-9; size: -; CDR3: CASSFTSGYEQYF; DNA: TGTGCCAGCAGCTTTACGTCCGGCTACGAGCAGTACTTC
D: -; J: TRBJ1-4; V: TRBV11-2; size: -; CDR3: CASSLGATTNEKLFF; DNA: TGTGCCAGCAGCTTAGGAGCGACAACTAATGAAAAACTGTTTTTT
D: -; J: TRBJ1-2; V: TRBV5-1; size: once; CDR3: CASSLVLGVDGYTF; DNA: TGCGCCAGCAGCTTGGTTCTGGGAGTCGATGGCTACACCTTC
D: TRBD2; J: TRBJ2-5; V: TRBV6-4; size: -; CDR3: CASRRGDTHTRDF; DNA: TGTGCCAGCAGGCGGGGGGACACCCACACCCGAGACTTC
D: -; J: TRBJ2-1; V: TRBV9; size: -; CDR3: CASSVEDTSYNEQFF; DNA: TGTGCCAGCAGCGTAGAGGACACCTCCTACAATGAGCAGTTCTTC
D: -; J: TRBJ2-5; V: TRBV5-5; size: -; CDR3: CASTPGGLVQETQYF; DNA: TGTGCCAGCACCCCCGGAGGGCTTGTGCAAGAGACCCAGTACTTC
D: -; J: TRBJ2-3; V: TRBV11-2; size: -; CDR3: CASSTPWRTDTQYF; DNA: TGTGCCAGCAGCACGCCCTGGAGAACAGATACGCAGTATTTT
D: -; J: TRBJ2-3; V: TRBV30; size: -; CDR3: CAWRLAADTQYF; DNA: TGTGCCTGGAGGTTAGCCGCGGATACGCAGTATTTT
D: -; J: TRBJ1-6; V: TRBV10-3; size: -; CDR3: CAISREGSSYNSPLHF; DNA: TGTGCCATCAGTCGAGAGGGTAGCTCCTATAATTCACCCCTCCACTTT
D: TRBD1; J: TRBJ1-4; V: TRBV28; size: -; CDR3: CASSLRGQGATNEKLFF; DNA: TGTGCCAGCAGTTTAAGAGGACAGGGTGCAACTAATGAAAAACTGTTTTTT
D: -; J: TRBJ2-7; V: TRBV6-1; size: -; CDR3: CASSHTGSYEQYF; DNA: TGTGCCAGCAGTCACACAGGTTCCTACGAGCAGTACTTC
D: TRBD1; J: TRBJ1-1; V: TRBV25-1; size: -; CDR3: CASSPRDRRWTEAFF; DNA: TGTGCCAGCAGCCCAAGGGACAGGAGATGGACTGAAGCTTTCTTT
D: -; J: TRBJ2-5; V: TRBV4-3; size: -; CDR3: CASSPEIPERPQETQYF; DNA: TGCGCCAGCAGCCCCGAGATCCCGGAGCGGCCCCAAGAGACCCAGTACTTC
D: -; J: TRBJ1-4; V: TRBV28; size: -; CDR3: CASKVGSKVKKLFF; DNA: TGTGCCAGCAAGGTCGGGTCTAAGGTGAAAAAACTGTTTTTT